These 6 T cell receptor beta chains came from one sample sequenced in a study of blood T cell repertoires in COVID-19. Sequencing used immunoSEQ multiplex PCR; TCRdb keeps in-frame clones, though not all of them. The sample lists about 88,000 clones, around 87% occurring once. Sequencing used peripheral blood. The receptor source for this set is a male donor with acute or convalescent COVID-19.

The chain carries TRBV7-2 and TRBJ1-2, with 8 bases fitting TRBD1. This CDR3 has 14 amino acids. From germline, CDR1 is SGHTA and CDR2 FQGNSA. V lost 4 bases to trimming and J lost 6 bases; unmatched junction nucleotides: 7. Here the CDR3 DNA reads TGTGCCAGCAGCTCCCTGACAGGGGCGGATGGCTACACCTTC. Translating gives CASSSLTGADGYTF.

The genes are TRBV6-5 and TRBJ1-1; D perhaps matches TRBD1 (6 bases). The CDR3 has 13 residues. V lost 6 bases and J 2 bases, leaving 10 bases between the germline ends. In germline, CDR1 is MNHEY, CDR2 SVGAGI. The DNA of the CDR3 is TGTGCCAGCAGGAAACAGGGAAACACTGAAGCTTTCTTT. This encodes CASRKQGNTEAFF.

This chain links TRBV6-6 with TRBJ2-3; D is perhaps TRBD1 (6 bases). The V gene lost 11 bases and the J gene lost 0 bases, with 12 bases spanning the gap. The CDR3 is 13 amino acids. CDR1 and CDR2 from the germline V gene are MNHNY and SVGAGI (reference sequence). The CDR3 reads CAGRQASTDTQYF. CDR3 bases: TGTGCCGGAAGACAGGCTAGCACAGATACGCAGTATTTT.

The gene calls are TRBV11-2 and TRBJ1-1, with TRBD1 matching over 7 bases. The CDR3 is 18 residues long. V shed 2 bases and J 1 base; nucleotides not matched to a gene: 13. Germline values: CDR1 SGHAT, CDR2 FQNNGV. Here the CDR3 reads CASSLFAEVPGGNTEAFF. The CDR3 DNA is TGTGCCAGCAGCTTATTCGCCGAGGTCCCAGGGGGGAACACTGAAGCTTTCTTT.

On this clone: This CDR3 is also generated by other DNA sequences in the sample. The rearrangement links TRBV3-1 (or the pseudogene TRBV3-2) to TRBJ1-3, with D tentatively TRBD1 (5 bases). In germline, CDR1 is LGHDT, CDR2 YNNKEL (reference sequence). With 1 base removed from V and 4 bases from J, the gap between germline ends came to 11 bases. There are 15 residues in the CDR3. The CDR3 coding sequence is TGTGCCAGCAGCCAAGTTATAGGGGCCGGAAACACCATATATTTT. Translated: CASSQVIGAGNTIYF.

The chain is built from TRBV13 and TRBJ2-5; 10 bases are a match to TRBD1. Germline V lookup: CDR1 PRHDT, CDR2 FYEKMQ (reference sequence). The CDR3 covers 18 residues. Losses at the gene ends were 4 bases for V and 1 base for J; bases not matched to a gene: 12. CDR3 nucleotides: TGTGCCAGCAGCTCGAAGACAGGGGGCGTTGGGTTCCAAGAGACCCAGTACTTC. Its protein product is CASSSKTGGVGFQETQYF.